Following are 10 T cell receptor beta chains from one sample sequenced in a study of human T cells and chemical hapten exposure. TCRdb used MiXCR to reprocess the RACE reads, holding one entry per CDR3 protein. Among about 360,000 distinct CDR3 sequences listed, around 7% were seen once. Time point denoted: patch test 1, 2 weeks after DPC sensitization. Specified treatment: therapeutic diphenylcyclopropenone sensitization with weekly scalp DPC. Sequencing was performed on whole blood, taken in connection with sensitization to the hapten diphenylcyclopropenone (DPC). These receptors were taken from a woman aged 18-35 years with alopecia areata. Some clones in this sample may be carry-over from other donors' samples.

This rearrangement joins TRBV7-3 to TRBJ2-6; the D gene is possibly TRBD2 (5 bases). The V gene lost 5 bases and the J gene lost 2 bases, with 19 bases spanning the gap. This CDR3 has 18 residues. CDR1 is SGHTA and CDR2 is FQGTGA in the germline V gene. CDR3 loop: CASSPRGGILTGANVLTF. CDR3 bases: TGTGCCAGCAGCCCCCGTGGAGGAATACTTACTGGGGCCAACGTCCTGACTTTC.

This clonotype was found a few times. The chain has TRBV13 and TRBJ2-3, with 10 bases aligning to TRBD2. The CDR3 consists of 18 residues. The V and J ends lost 2 bases and 2 bases, in that order; junction bases with no gene match: 10. The germline CDR1 and CDR2 sequences are PRHDT and FYEKMQ (reference sequence). CDR3 DNA sequence: TGTGCCAGCAGCTTATTCGTCCGAACTAGCGGGGTCACAGATACGCAGTATTTT. It translates to CASSLFVRTSGVTDTQYF.

The rearrangement uses TRBV6-2 or TRBV6-3 and TRBJ2-1; D possibly corresponds to TRBD2 (6 bases). Germline lookup yields CDR1 MNHEY and CDR2 SVGEGT. Trimming cost V 4 bases and J 7 bases, with 17 bases left between them. The CDR3 has 15 amino acids. In DNA, the CDR3 is TGTGCCAGCAGTTCCTCCTGGGGGGAAGGAAATGAGCAGTTCTTC. Translating it yields CASSSSWGEGNEQFF.

This clonotype was counted ten times or more. The genes are TRBV7-8 and TRBJ2-3; 7 nucleotides agree with TRBD2. V was clipped by 5 bases and J by 0 bases; unmatched bases: 8. The length of the CDR3 is 16 residues. Germline V gene data show CDR1 as SGHVS and CDR2 as FQNEAQ. The CDR3 protein is CASSNSGIKSTDTQYF. Here the CDR3 DNA reads TGTGCCAGCAGCAACAGCGGGATTAAAAGCACAGATACGCAGTATTTT.

Many counts were recorded for this clonotype. This chain links TRBV19 with TRBJ2-3; D possibly corresponds to TRBD2 (6 bases). Trimming cost V 6 bases and J 4 bases, with 14 bases left between them. The CDR3 sequence is 14 residues long. Germline CDR1 reads LNHDA; CDR2 reads SQIVND (reference sequence). CDR3 in DNA: TGTGCCAGTAGGGGGGGACGAACGGCAGATACGCAGTATTTT. Its translation is CASRGGRTADTQYF. Supplemented by reference TRBV19 and TRBJ2-3, the full variable domain reads DGGITQSPKYLFRKEGQNVTLSCEQNLNHDAMYWYRQDPGQGLRLIYYSQIVNDFQKGDIAEGYSVSREKKESFPLTVTSAQKNPTAFYLCASRGGRTADTQYFGPGTRLTVL.

This clonotype was counted a few times. The chain couples TRBV28 to TRBJ2-3; 10 positions match TRBD1. The trim removed 6 bases at V and 6 bases at J, leaving 12 bases unmatched. In germline, CDR1 is MDHEN, CDR2 SYDVKM. This CDR3 has 16 amino acids. The CDR3 region is CASSQRGTGDMDTQYF. The DNA for the CDR3 is TGTGCCAGCAGCCAGCGTGGGACAGGGGATATGGATACGCAGTATTTT.

This clonotype was recorded at least ten times. The rearrangement uses TRBV7-2 and TRBJ2-3, with 13 bases that match TRBD2. The CDR3 consists of 16 residues. Trimming took 5 bases from V and 1 from J; bases not matched to a gene: 3. From germline, CDR1 is SGHTA and CDR2 FQGNSA. The CDR3 DNA is TGTGCCAGCAGCCCAACTAGCGGGGGGGGCACAGATACGCAGTATTTT. Its protein product is CASSPTSGGGTDTQYF.

There are many counts of this clonotype. V gene TRBV3-1 combines with J gene TRBJ2-1; D not resolved. CDR3 length: 12 residues. V lost 2 bases, J lost 15 bases, and 14 bases lay in between. From germline, CDR1 is LGHDT and CDR2 YNNKEL (reference sequence). CDR3 amino acids: CASSQLRTPPFF. The CDR3 DNA is TGTGCCAGCAGCCAACTCCGGACCCCGCCGTTCTTC.

J is TRBJ1-1 and V is TRBV3-1; TRBD1 is a possible D gene (5 bases). Deletions cut 5 bases from V and 3 bases from J, with 13 bases between. CDR1 and CDR2 from the germline V gene are LGHDT and YNNKEL (reference sequence). The CDR3 extends over 14 amino acids. The CDR3 nucleotides are TGTGCCAGCAGCTCCGAAGCAGGGTACACTGAAGCTTTCTTT. Its translation is CASSSEAGYTEAFF. Full variable domain (missing parts from reference TRBV3-1 and TRBJ1-1): DTAVSQTPKYLVTQMGNDKSIKCEQNLGHDTMYWYKQDSKKFLKIMFSYNNKELIINETVPNRFSPKSPDKAHLNLHINSLELGDSAVYFCASSSEAGYTEAFFGQGTRLTVV.

This clonotype was counted ten times or more. The J gene is TRBJ2-3, the V gene TRBV28, with D hard to call. Germline V gives CDR1 MDHEN, CDR2 SYDVKM. Trimming took 7 bases from V and 2 from J, leaving 16 bases between them. The CDR3 is 15 residues long. CDR3 residues: CASTLRSTLTDTQYF. The DNA of the CDR3 is TGTGCCAGCACCCTGAGGTCCACCCTCACAGATACGCAGTATTTT.